This paragraph reports one TCR beta chain. As yet, its antigen is unknown. Different DNA sequences within this sample yield the same CDR3. The CDR3 sequence is 14 residues long. The ends were cut back, 6 bases at V and 7 bases at J, with 15 bases in the middle. Germline V gene data show CDR1 as MNHEY and CDR2 as SVGAGI. The data derive from a study of cytomegalovirus exposure and HLA in healthy donors. Study-wide context: Early released data had about 80 million unique TCRs, all coming from HLA-typed donors.

Findings and limits, study-wide: Upon later analysis, HLA-associated TCR beta chains proved more clonally expanded than other, equally common chains.

PCR was performed using 60 Vbeta and 13 Jbeta primers. TCRdb's copy holds only in-frame clones and misses some; the assay was immunoSEQ multiplex PCR. The table has about 120,000 clones, 66% seen once. The TCR sequence derives from a man between 18 and 29 years old in good health and CMV-seronegative. This chain joins TRBV6-5 and TRBJ1-4; possibly TRBD1 for D (5 bases). The sequencing sample was made of PBMCs. In DNA form, the CDR3 reads TGTGCCAGCAGATACGCTAACGGGGGTGAAAAACTGTTTTTT. Its protein is CASRYANGGEKLFF.